The 18 T cell receptor beta chains given below trace back to one sample, sequenced in a study of Graves' ophthalmopathy and Graves' hyperthyroidism. Researchers took RNA transcripts and amplified TCR beta CDR3 regions from them. The first-round RT-PCR employed HTBI primers together with the Qiagen OneStep RT-PCR kit. A multiplex PCR was then performed as the second round. MiXCR was run by TCRdb on the multiplex PCR reads, yielding one entry per CDR3 protein. The data contain fewer than 350,000 distinct CDR3 sequences, about a sixth of them singletons. Sequenced: peripheral blood. These receptors were taken from an adult man with Graves' ophthalmopathy.

This clonotype was observed many times. J is TRBJ2-5 and V is TRBV6-2 or TRBV6-3, with a possible D match to TRBD2 (6 bases). The CDR3 length is 14 residues. V was pared by 0 bases and J by 4 bases, with 9 bases between. Germline CDR1 is MNHEY and CDR2 is SVGEGT. The CDR3 loop reads CASSYSRGTETQYF. In nucleotides, the CDR3 is TGTGCCAGCAGTTACTCGCGGGGAACAGAGACCCAGTACTTC.

This clonotype was seen at least ten times. V gene TRBV6-5 combines with J gene TRBJ1-2, with 7 bases matching TRBD1. The ends lost 4 bases at V and 4 bases at J; junction bases unmatched: 9. The CDR3 loop spans 15 amino acids. The germline V gene has CDR1 MNHEY and CDR2 SVGAGI. The CDR3 loop is CASSSQGIAAYGYTF. CDR3 bases: TGTGCCAGCAGTTCACAGGGGATCGCTGCCTATGGCTACACCTTC.

This clonotype was seen ten or more times. V gene TRBV6-1 combines with J gene TRBJ1-1; D remains unclear. Trimming took off 2 bases at V and 11 bases at J, with 12 bases between the two ends. CDR3 length equals 12 residues. The germline V gene has CDR1 MNHNS and CDR2 SASEGT. The chain's CDR3 is CASSELEKDAFF. In DNA form, the CDR3 reads TGTGCCAGCAGTGAATTGGAAAAGGATGCTTTCTTT.

The CDR3 bases are TGTGCCAGCAGTGCCGGTAGGGGGTACTACGAGCAGTACTTC. Protein sequence: CASSAGRGYYEQYF. This chain uses TRBV2 with TRBJ2-7; perhaps TRBD1 as D (6 bases). The CDR3 sequence is 14 residues long. Trimming cost V 4 bases and J 3 bases, with 13 bases left between them. Germline V gene data show CDR1 as SNHLY and CDR2 as FYNNEI.

The chain carries TRBV7-2 and TRBJ2-7; 12 positions agree with TRBD2. Losses at the gene ends were 5 bases for V and 5 bases for J; bases not matched to a gene: 7. The CDR3 is made up of 15 amino acids. Germline V lookup: CDR1 SGHTA, CDR2 FQGNSA. The CDR3 loop reads CASSERLAGANEQYF. The DNA for the CDR3 is TGTGCCAGCAGCGAAAGACTAGCGGGAGCCAACGAGCAGTACTTC.

In its sample, this clonotype was seen many times. The chain employs TRBV20-1 and TRBJ2-7; TRBD2 matches 7 bases. V lost 4 bases and J lost 0; bases outside the gene matches: 9. Germline V gene sequence: CDR1 DFQATT, CDR2 SNEGSKA (reference sequence). The CDR3 contains 15 residues. CDR3 DNA sequence: TGCAGTGCTACGATTAGCGGGCTAAGCTCCTACGAGCAGTACTTC. It is translated as CSATISGLSSYEQYF.

The table lists this clonotype with many counts. This rearrangement joins TRBV29-1 to TRBJ1-1; 7 nucleotides agree with TRBD1. The CDR3 sequence is 11 residues long. The V gene end was trimmed by 4 bases and the J gene end by 6 bases; junction bases not matched to a gene: 2. Looked up from germline, CDR1 is SQVTM and CDR2 is ANQGSEA. The CDR3: CSVVGTAEAFF. CDR3 DNA sequence: TGCAGCGTTGTCGGGACAGCTGAAGCTTTCTTT.

This clonotype was detected ten times or more. The gene calls are TRBV12-3 or TRBV12-4 and TRBJ2-5, with D perhaps matching TRBD1 (6 bases). CDR3 length equals 19 residues. V lost 5 bases and J 9 bases, leaving 34 bases between the germline ends. The CDR3 sequence: CASSPAHSVTLDPGEPQYF. The CDR3 DNA reads TGTGCCAGCAGTCCCGCCCACTCGGTCACCCTAGACCCAGGGGAACCCCAGTACTTC.

This clonotype appeared many times. Here the CDR3 reads CASSYSLSGPLETQYF. The CDR3 nucleotides are TGTGCCAGCAGTTACTCCCTGAGTGGTCCACTAGAGACCCAGTACTTC. The gene calls are TRBV6-5 and TRBJ2-5; no firm D call. Germline-derived CDR1 and CDR2 are MNHEY and SVGAGI. Trimming removed 0 bases from V and 4 bases from J, with 15 bases in between. There are 16 residues in the CDR3.

The rearrangement uses TRBV28 and TRBJ1-1; 8 bases map to TRBD1. Losses at the gene ends were 3 bases for V and 0 bases for J; bases not matched to a gene: 3. From germline, CDR1 is MDHEN and CDR2 SYDVKM. This CDR3 is 15 amino acids long. The CDR3 region has the DNA TGTGCCAGCAGTTTCGTGGGACAGGTGAACACTGAAGCTTTCTTT. This sequence encodes CASSFVGQVNTEAFF.

This clonotype was observed at least ten times. The V call is TRBV6-2 or TRBV6-3, the J call TRBJ2-7; D gene unclear. The germline V gene has CDR1 MNHEY and CDR2 SVGEGT. Deletions cut 0 bases from V and 6 bases from J, with 6 bases between. The length of the CDR3 is 12 residues. CDR3 DNA: TGTGCCAGCAGTTACTCGACCCTCGAGCAGTACTTC. It yields the protein CASSYSTLEQYF.

This clonotype showed up just a few times. The rearrangement joins TRBV28 to TRBJ1-2; the match to TRBD1 covers 8 bases. CDR1 is MDHEN, CDR2 SYDVKM, per germline. The CDR3 sequence is 17 residues long. V gave up 1 base and J gave up 5 bases; unmatched junction bases: 12. CDR3 nucleotide sequence: TGTGCCAGCAGTTTATCGGCAGGGGGCCAGCTAGGGTATGGCTACACCTTC. Translating it yields CASSLSAGGQLGYGYTF.

This clonotype occurred many times. This rearrangement joins TRBV6-5 to TRBJ2-7; unclear D gene. From germline, CDR1 is MNHEY and CDR2 SVGAGI. The CDR3 extends over 13 amino acids. V lost 2 bases, J lost 3 bases, and 8 bases lay in between. DNA of the CDR3: TGTGCCAGCAGTTACCCTCCAGTCTACGAGCAGTACTTC. Translating it yields CASSYPPVYEQYF.

This clonotype was found many times. The CDR3 sequence is CSVAFSGDSNQPQHF. CDR3 coding DNA: TGCAGCGTTGCGTTCTCGGGGGATAGCAATCAGCCCCAGCATTTT. The gene calls are TRBV29-1 and TRBJ1-5, with D possibly TRBD1 on 5 matching bases. In germline, CDR1 is SQVTM, CDR2 ANQGSEA. V lost 4 bases, J lost 0 bases, and 13 bases lay in between. This CDR3 comprises 15 residues.

This clonotype appeared many times. V gene TRBV6-1 combines with J gene TRBJ1-2; D is uncertain. The CDR3 length is 15 residues. CDR1 and CDR2 (germline): MNHNS, SASEGT. Trimming removed 5 bases from V and 5 bases from J, with 18 bases in between. The CDR3 protein is CASSPPPSGKYGYTF. The CDR3 region has the DNA TGTGCCAGCAGTCCCCCCCCCTCGGGGAAATATGGCTACACCTTC.

This clonotype was seen many times. The J gene is TRBJ1-1, the V gene TRBV30; D call uncertain. The germline V and J ends were trimmed by 0 bases and 1 base, with 6 bases remaining between them. Germline V gives CDR1 GTSNPN, CDR2 SVGIG (reference sequence). This CDR3 has 13 amino acids. The CDR3 here is CAWSVSENTEAFF. In nucleotides, the CDR3 is TGTGCCTGGAGTGTATCGGAGAACACTGAAGCTTTCTTT.

This clonotype was counted many times. The chain has TRBV19 and TRBJ2-5; a possible D gene is TRBD2 (6 bases). The CDR3 extends over 14 amino acids. Trimming stripped 9 bases from V and 5 bases from J, with 19 bases between. The germline V gene has CDR1 LNHDA and CDR2 SQIVND (reference sequence). The CDR3, as DNA: TGTGCCAGCTCCCAAAGAATGGGAGGCGAGACCCAGTACTTC. It translates to CASSQRMGGETQYF.

This clonotype was found many times. This rearrangement joins TRBV12-3 or TRBV12-4 to TRBJ1-1; D remains unclear. V shed 5 bases and J shed 5 bases, with 12 bases lying between them. This CDR3 has 13 residues. Here the CDR3 DNA reads TGTGCCAGCAGTGTCCATTTGGGGACTGAAGCTTTCTTT. As protein: CASSVHLGTEAFF.